This T cell receptor (beta chain) was sequenced in a study of CD8+CD57+ T cells in acquired aplastic anemia. Whole-study context: CD4+ and CD8+ cells, once sorted, gave DNA averaging about 3 ug. Findings of the study overall: CD8+ Simpson's diversity showed no significant patient-control difference. Roughly 27 shared CD8+ CDR3s appeared highly expressed within patients' immunodominant clones.

This clonotype appeared a few times. What it binds is not known. A much larger clone differs from this one at a single base, so this may be a read error. The CDR3 runs 13 residues. Sequencing involved patients with CD8+CD57+ cell expansion previously shown by flow cytometry. Genomic DNA served as template for TCR beta VDJ and CDR3 profiling. In TCRdb, the reads were re-called with MiXCR into one record per CDR3 protein. The table records 150,000 to 200,000 distinct CDR3 sequences, about 50% of them present only once. The specimen was sorted CD4+, CD8+, or CD8+CD57+ T cells (not recorded which) from PBMCs. The receptor was isolated from a human donor with aplastic anemia. V usage is TRBV5-3 and J usage is TRBJ2-7, with D maybe TRBD2 (5 bases). TRBV5-3 is noted as an ORF with a role that remains uncertain. The CDR3 is CASSLLDDYDQYF. The CDR3 DNA follows: TGTGCCAGCAGCTTGTTGGACGACTACGACCAGTACTTC.